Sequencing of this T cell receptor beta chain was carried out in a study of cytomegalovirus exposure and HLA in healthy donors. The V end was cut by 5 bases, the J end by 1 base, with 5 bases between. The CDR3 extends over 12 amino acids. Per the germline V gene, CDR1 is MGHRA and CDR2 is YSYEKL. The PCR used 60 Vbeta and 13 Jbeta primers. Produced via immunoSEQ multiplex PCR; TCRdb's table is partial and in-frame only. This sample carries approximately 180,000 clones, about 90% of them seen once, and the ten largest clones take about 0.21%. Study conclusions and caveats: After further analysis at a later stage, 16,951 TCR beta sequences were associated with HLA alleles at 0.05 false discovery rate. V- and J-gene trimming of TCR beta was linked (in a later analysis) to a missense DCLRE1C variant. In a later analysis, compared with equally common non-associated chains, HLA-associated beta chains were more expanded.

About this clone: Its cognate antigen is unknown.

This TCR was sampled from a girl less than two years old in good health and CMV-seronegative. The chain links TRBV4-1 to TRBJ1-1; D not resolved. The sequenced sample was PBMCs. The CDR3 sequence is CASSRGNTEAFF. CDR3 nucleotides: TGCGCCAGCAGCAGAGGGAACACTGAAGCTTTCTTT.